This record covers a single T cell receptor (beta chain). It was with unique molecular identifiers that the TCRbeta library was prepared. A single record per CDR3 protein comes from TCRdb applying MiXCR to the PCR reads. The sample consists of hundreds of thousands of distinct CDR3 sequences, 8% to 11% of them appearing once. The germline CDR1 and CDR2 sequences are SGHTA and FQGTGA. Trimming took off 7 bases at V and 4 bases at J, with 13 bases between the two ends. The CDR3 spans 13 residues. These data are taken from a study of T-cell reconstitution after alpha-beta-depleted transplantation in children.

This TCR came from a human donor who donated a stem cell graft to a child with acute myeloid leukemia. V usage is TRBV7-3 and J usage is TRBJ1-1; D is unresolved. This material consisted of PBMCs from the stem cell graft donor, taken from the stem cell graft. CDR3 sequence (DNA): TGTGCCAGCACCCAAGGGAGGCTCACTGAAGCTTTCTTT. Translated: CASTQGRLTEAFF.